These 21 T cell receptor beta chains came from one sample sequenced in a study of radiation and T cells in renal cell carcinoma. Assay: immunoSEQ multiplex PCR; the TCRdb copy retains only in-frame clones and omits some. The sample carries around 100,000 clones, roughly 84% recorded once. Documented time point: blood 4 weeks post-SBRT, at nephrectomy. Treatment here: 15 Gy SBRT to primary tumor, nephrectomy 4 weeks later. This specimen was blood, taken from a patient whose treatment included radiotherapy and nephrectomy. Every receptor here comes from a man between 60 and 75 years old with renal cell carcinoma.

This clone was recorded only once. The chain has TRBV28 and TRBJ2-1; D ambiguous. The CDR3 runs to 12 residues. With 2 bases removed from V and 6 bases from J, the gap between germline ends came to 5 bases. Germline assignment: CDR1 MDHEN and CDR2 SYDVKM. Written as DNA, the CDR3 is TGTGCCAGCAGTTTAGTTTTCAATGAGCAGTTCTTC. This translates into CASSLVFNEQFF.

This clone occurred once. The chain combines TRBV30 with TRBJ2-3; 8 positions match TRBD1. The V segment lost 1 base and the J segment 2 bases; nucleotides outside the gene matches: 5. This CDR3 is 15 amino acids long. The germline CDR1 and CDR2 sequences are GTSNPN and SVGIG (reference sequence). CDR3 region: CAWSAGQAVTDTQYF. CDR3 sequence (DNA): TGTGCCTGGAGTGCGGGACAGGCCGTCACAGATACGCAGTATTTT. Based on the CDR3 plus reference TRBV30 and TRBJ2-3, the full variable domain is SQTIHQWPATLVQPVGSPLSLECTVEGTSNPNLYWYRQAAGRGLQLLFYSVGIGQISSEVPQNLSASRPQDRQFILSSKKLLLSDSGFYLCAWSAGQAVTDTQYFGPGTRLTVL.

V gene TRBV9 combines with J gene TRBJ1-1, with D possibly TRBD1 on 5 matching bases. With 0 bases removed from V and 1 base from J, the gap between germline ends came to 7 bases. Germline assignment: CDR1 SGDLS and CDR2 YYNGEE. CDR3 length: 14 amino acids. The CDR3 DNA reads TGTGCCAGCAGCGTAGGGACACAGAACACTGAAGCTTTCTTT. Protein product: CASSVGTQNTEAFF.

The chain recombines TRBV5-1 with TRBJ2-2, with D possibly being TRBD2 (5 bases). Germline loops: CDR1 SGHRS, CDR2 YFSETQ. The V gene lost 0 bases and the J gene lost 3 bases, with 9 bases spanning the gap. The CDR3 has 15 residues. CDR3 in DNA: TGCGCCAGCAGCTTGGTTGTGGGAGACACCGGGGAGCTGTTTTTT. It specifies CASSLVVGDTGELFF.

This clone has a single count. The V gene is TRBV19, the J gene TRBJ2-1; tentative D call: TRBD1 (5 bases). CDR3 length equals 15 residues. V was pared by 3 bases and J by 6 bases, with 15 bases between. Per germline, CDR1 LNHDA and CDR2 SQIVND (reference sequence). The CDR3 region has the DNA TGTGCCAGTAGTATTAAATCGCAGGGTGGCAATGAGCAGTTCTTC. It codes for CASSIKSQGGNEQFF.

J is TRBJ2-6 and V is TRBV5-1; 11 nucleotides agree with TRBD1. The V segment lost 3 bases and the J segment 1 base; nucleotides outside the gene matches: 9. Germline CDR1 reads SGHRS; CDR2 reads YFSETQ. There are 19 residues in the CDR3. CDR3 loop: CASSWVPGTGGSGANVLTF. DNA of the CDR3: TGCGCCAGCAGCTGGGTCCCCGGGACAGGGGGGTCTGGGGCCAACGTCCTGACTTTC.

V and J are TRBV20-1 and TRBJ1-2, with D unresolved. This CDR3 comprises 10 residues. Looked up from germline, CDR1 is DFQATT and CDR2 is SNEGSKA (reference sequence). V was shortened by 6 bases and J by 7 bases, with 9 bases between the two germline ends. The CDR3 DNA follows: TGCAGTGCCCCACGTTCTGGCTACACCTTC. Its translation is CSAPRSGYTF.

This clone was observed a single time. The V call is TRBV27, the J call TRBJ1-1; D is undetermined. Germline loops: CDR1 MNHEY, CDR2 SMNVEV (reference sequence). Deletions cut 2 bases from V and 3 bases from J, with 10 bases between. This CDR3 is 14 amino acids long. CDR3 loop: CASSLEWGYTEAFF. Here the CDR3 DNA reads TGTGCCAGCAGTTTAGAATGGGGATACACTGAAGCTTTCTTT.

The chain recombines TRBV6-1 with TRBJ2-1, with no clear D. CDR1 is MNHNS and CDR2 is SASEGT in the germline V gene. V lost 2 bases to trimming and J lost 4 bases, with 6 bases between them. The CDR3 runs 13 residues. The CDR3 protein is CASSEIGYNEQFF. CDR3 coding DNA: TGTGCCAGCAGTGAAATAGGGTACAATGAGCAGTTCTTC.

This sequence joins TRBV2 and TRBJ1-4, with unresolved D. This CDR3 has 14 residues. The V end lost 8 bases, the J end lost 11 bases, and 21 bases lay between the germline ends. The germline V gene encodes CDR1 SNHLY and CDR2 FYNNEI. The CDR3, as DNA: TGTGCCAGCCAACCGCGGGATACATCGGTGAAACTGTTTTTT. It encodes CASQPRDTSVKLFF.

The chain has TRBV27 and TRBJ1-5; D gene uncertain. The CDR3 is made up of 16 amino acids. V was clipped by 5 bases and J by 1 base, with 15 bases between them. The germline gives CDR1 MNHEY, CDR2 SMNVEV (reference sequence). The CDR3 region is CASSPWTPVSNQPQHF. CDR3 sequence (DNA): TGTGCCAGCAGTCCTTGGACTCCAGTAAGCAATCAGCCCCAGCATTTT.

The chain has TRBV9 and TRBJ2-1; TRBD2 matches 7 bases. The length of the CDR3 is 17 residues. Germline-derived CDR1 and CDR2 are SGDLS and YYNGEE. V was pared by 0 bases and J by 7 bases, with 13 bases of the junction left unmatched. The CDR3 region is CASSVDPFSGPGNEQFF. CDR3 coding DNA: TGTGCCAGCAGCGTAGATCCATTTAGCGGGCCGGGGAATGAGCAGTTCTTC.

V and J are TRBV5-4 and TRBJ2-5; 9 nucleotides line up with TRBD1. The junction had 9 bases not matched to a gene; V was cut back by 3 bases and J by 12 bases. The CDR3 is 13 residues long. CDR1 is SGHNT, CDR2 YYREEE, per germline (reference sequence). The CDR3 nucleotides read TGTGCCAGCAGCTCTCCGGGACAGGGAGGGGAGTACTTC. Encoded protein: CASSSPGQGGEYF.

In DNA, the CDR3 is TGTGCCAGCAGCTTGACTGGCAATGAGCAGTTCTTC. Translated: CASSLTGNEQFF. The chain employs TRBV7-3 and TRBJ2-1, with D hard to call. The CDR3 length is 12 residues. V was clipped by 3 bases and J by 6 bases, with 6 bases between them. CDR1 is SGHTA and CDR2 is FQGTGA in the germline V gene.

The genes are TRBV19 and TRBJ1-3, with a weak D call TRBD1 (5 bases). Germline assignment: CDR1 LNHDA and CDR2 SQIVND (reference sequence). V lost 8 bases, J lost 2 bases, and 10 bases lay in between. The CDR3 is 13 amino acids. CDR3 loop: CASGDSAGNTIYF. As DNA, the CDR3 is TGTGCCAGTGGAGACAGCGCTGGAAACACCATATATTTT.

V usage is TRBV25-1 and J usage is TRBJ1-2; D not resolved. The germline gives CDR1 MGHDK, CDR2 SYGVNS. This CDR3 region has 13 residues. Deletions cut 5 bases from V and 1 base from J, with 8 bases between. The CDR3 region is CASSLGDNYGYTF. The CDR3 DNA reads TGTGCCAGCAGTCTCGGTGATAACTATGGCTACACCTTC.

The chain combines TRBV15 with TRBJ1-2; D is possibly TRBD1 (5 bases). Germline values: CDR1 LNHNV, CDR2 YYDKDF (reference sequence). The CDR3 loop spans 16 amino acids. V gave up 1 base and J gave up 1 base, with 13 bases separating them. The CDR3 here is CATSRGGGRGNYGYTF. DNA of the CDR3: TGTGCCACCAGCAGAGGGGGCGGAAGGGGTAACTATGGCTACACCTTC.

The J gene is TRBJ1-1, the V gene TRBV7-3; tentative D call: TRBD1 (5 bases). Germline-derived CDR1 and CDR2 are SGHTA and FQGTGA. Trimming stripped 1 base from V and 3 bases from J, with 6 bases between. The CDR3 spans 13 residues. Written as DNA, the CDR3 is TGTGCCAGCAGCTTAAAAGGGGACACTGAAGCTTTCTTT. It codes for CASSLKGDTEAFF. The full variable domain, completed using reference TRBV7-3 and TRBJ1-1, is GAGVSQTPSNKVTEKGKYVELRCDPISGHTALYWYRQSLGQGPEFLIYFQGTGAADDSGLPNDRFFAVRPEGSVSTLKIQRTERGDSAVYLCASSLKGDTEAFFGQGTRLTVV.

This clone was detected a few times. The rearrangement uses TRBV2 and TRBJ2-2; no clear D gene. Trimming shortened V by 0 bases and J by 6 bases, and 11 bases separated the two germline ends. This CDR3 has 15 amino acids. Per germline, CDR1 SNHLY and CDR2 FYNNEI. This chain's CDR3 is CASSEALLVSGELFF. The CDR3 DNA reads TGTGCCAGCAGTGAAGCTCTTCTAGTGTCCGGGGAGCTGTTTTTT.

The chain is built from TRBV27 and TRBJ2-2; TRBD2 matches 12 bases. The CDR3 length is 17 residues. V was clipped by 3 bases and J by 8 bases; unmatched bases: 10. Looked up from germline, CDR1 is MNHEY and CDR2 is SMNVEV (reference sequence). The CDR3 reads CASSFFRTSGVEGELFF. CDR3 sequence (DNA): TGTGCCAGCAGTTTCTTTCGGACTAGCGGGGTCGAGGGGGAGCTGTTTTTT.

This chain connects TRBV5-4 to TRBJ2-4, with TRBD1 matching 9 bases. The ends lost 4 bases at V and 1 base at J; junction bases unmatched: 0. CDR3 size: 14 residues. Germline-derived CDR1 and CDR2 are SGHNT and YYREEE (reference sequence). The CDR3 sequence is CASSGTGAKNIQYF. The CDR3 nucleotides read TGTGCCAGCAGCGGGACAGGGGCCAAAAACATTCAGTACTTC.